There are many counts of the clone carrying this T cell receptor beta chain. The antigen remains undetermined. The data stem from a study of T cells in Graves' hyperthyroidism and ophthalmopathy. Study results and limitations: Within blood appeared most thyroid clonotypes that had expanded above 0.001.

RNA transcripts were the template for amplifying TCR beta CDR3 regions. RT-PCR in the first round (using the HTBI primer set) targeted the TCR CDR3. TCRdb redid the calling of the multiplex PCR reads with MiXCR, one entry per CDR3 protein. Of a few hundred thousand distinct CDR3 sequences in the sample, around 45% were seen once. Material for sequencing was peripheral blood or thyroid tissue (not recorded which). The TCR sequence derives from a woman aged 18-29 years with Graves' hyperthyroidism.

CDR3 loop: CASSFRGRNSPLHF. The CDR3 region has the DNA TGTGCCAGCAGCTTCAGGGGGCGGAATTCACCCCTCCACTTT. The V and J genes are TRBV11-2 and TRBJ1-6; 8 bases are shared with TRBD1. The J segment lost 7 bases and the V segment lost 3 bases, leaving 2 bases of the junction unmatched. CDR3 length: 14 amino acids. From germline, CDR1 is SGHAT and CDR2 FQNNGV. The entire variable domain, with the rest obtained from reference TRBV11-2 and TRBJ1-6, is as follows: EAGVAQSPRYKIIEKRQSVAFWCNPISGHATLYWYQQILGQGPKLLIQFQNNGVVDDSQLPKDRFSAERLKGVDSTLKIQPAKLEDSAVYLCASSFRGRNSPLHFGNGTRLTVT.